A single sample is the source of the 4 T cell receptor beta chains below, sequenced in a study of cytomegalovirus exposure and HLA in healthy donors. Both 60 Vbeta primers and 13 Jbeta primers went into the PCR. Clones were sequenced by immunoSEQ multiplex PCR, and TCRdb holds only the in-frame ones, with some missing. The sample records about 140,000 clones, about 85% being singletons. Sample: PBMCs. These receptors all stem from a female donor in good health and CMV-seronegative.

CDR3 loop: CASSSPGTVYEQYF. CDR3 DNA: TGTGCCAGCAGCTCCCCCGGGACAGTCTACGAGCAGTACTTC. The V call is TRBV5-4, the J call TRBJ2-7, with 7 bases identical to TRBD1. The V gene end was trimmed by 3 bases and the J gene end by 3 bases; junction bases not matched to a gene: 6. Germline V lookup: CDR1 SGHNT, CDR2 YYREEE (reference sequence). The CDR3 is 14 residues long.

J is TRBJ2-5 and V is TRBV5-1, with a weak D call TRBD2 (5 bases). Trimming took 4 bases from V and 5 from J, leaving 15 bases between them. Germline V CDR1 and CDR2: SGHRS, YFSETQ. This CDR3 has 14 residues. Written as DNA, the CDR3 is TGCGCCAGCAGCCGGGAAAGGGAGAGGGAGACCCAGTACTTC. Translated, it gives CASSRERERETQYF.

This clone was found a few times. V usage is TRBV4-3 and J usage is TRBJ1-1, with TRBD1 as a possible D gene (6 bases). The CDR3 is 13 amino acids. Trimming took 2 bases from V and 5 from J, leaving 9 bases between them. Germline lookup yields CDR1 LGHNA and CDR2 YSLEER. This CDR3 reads CASSQTGWTEAFF. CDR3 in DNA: TGCGCCAGCAGCCAAACAGGGTGGACTGAAGCTTTCTTT.

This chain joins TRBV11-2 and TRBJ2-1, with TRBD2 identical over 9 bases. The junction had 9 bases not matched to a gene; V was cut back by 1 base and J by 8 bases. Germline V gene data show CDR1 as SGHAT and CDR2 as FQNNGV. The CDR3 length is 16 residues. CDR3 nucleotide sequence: TGTGCCAGCAGCTTAGGGTTAAGCGGGGGGAATTATGAGCAGTTCTTC. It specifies CASSLGLSGGNYEQFF. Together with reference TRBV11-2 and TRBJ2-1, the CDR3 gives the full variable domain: EAGVAQSPRYKIIEKRQSVAFWCNPISGHATLYWYQQILGQGPKLLIQFQNNGVVDDSQLPKDRFSAERLKGVDSTLKIQPAKLEDSAVYLCASSLGLSGGNYEQFFGPGTRLTVL.